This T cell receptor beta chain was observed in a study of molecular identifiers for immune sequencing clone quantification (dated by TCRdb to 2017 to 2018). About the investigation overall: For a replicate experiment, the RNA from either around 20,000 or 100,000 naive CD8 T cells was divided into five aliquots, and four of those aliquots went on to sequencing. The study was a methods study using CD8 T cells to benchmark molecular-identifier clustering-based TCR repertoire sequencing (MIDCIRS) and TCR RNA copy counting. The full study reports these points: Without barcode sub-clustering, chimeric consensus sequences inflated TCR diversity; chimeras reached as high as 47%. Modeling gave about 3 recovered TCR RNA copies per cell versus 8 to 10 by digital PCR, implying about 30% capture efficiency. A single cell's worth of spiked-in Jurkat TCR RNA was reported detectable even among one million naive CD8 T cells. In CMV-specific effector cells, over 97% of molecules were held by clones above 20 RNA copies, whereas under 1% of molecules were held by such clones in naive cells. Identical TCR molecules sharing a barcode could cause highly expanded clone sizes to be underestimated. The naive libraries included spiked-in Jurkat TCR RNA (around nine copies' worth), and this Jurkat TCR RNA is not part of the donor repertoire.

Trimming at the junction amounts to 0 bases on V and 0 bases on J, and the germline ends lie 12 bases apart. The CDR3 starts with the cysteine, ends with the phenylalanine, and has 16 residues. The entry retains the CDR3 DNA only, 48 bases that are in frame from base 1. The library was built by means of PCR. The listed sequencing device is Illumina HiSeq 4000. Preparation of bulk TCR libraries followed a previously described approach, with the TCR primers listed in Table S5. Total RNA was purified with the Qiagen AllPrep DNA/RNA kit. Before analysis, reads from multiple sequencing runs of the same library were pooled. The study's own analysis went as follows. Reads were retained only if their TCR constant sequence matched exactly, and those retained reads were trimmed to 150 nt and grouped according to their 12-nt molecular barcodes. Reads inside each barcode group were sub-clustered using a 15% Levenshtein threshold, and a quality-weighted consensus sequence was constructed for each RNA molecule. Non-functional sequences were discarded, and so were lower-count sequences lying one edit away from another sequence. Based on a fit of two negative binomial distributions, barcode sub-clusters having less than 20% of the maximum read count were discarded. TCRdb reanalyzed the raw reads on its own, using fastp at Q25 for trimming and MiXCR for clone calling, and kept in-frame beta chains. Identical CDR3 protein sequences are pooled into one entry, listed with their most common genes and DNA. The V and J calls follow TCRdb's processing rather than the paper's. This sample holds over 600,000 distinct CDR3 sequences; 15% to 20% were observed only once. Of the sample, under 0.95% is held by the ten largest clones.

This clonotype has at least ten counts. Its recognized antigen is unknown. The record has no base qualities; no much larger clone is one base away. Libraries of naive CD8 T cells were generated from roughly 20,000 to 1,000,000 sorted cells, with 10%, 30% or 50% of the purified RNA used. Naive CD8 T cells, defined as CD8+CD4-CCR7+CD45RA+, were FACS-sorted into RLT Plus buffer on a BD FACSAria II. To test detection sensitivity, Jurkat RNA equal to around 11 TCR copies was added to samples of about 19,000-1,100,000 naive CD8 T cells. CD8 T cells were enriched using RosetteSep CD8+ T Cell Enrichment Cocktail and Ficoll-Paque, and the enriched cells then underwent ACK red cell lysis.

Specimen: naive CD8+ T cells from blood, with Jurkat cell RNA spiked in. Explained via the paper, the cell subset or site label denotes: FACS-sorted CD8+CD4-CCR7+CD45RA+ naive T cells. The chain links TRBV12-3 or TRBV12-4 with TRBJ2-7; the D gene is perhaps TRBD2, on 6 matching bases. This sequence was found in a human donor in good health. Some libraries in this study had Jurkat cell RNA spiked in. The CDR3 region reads CASSLAGLASSYEQYF. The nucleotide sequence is TGTGCCAGCAGTTTAGCCGGGCTAGCGAGCTCCTACGAGCAGTACTTC.